The present T cell receptor beta chain was sequenced within a study of blood T cell repertoires in COVID-19. CDR3 size: 15 residues. Germline V lookup: CDR1 SGHTA, CDR2 FQGNSA. J was trimmed by 2 bases and V by 1 base; bases with no gene match: 1. The assay was immunoSEQ multiplex PCR, and TCRdb's table has in-frame clones only and misses some. Of 150,000 to 200,000 clones listed, approximately 85% were seen once; the top ten hold approximately 11%. This clonotype was sampled from a human donor with active or convalescent COVID-19. The donor label of this sample is uncertain. The chain combines TRBV7-2 with TRBJ2-5; 10 nucleotides match TRBD2. The sequenced sample consisted of peripheral blood. The CDR3 region is CASSLEAGGQETQYF. The CDR3 nucleotides are TGTGCCAGCAGCTTAGAAGCGGGGGGGCAAGAGACCCAGTACTTC.